Below, 17 T cell receptor beta chains from the same sample are listed, as sequenced in a study of cytomegalovirus exposure and HLA in healthy donors. The assay was immunoSEQ multiplex PCR, and TCRdb's table has in-frame clones only and misses some. The table shows approximately 110,000 clones, with about 94% occurring only once. The sequenced sample consisted of PBMCs. The receptors stem from a young woman in good health and CMV-seronegative.

The V gene is TRBV14, the J gene TRBJ2-6, with 10 nucleotides matching TRBD2. This CDR3 is 17 amino acids long. Germline lookup yields CDR1 SGHDN and CDR2 FVKESK. The J segment lost 2 bases and the V segment lost 2 bases, leaving 3 bases of the junction unmatched. The CDR3, as DNA: TGTGCCAGCAGCCAAATAGCGGGAGGCCCTGGGGCCAACGTCCTGACTTTC. This gives the protein CASSQIAGGPGANVLTF. The full variable domain, with the rest looked up from reference TRBV14 and TRBJ2-6, is EAGVTQFPSHSVIEKGQTVTLRCDPISGHDNLYWYRRVMGKEIKFLLHFVKESKQDESGMPNNRFLAERTGGTYSTLKVQPAELEDSGVYFCASSQIAGGPGANVLTFGAGSRLTVL.

The chain employs TRBV4-1 and TRBJ1-1; 7 nucleotides line up with TRBD1. The germline CDR1 and CDR2 sequences are MGHRA and YSYEKL. With V trimmed by 7 bases and J by 4 bases, 9 bases remained unmatched. The CDR3 has 14 amino acids. The DNA for the CDR3 is TGCGCCAGCAAAATACAGGGGATCGGCACTGAAGCTTTCTTT. Amino acid sequence: CASKIQGIGTEAFF.

The chain is built from TRBV7-2 and TRBJ2-7, with 7 positions matching TRBD2. The V gene's germline CDR1 is SGHTA and CDR2 FQGNSA. V trimming: 2 bases; J trimming: 2 bases; junction bases outside the gene matches: 6. The CDR3 sequence is 15 residues long. As DNA, the CDR3 is TGTGCCAGCAGCTTAAAAGTTCGGGGGGCCTACGAGCAGTACTTC. It yields the protein CASSLKVRGAYEQYF. Combining the CDR3 with reference TRBV7-2 and TRBJ2-7 gives the whole variable domain GAGVSQSPSNKVTEKGKDVELRCDPISGHTALYWYRQSLGQGLEFLIYFQGNSAPDKSGLPSDRFSAERTGGSVSTLTIQRTQQEDSAVYLCASSLKVRGAYEQYFGPGTRLTVT.

V is TRBV7-3 and J is TRBJ1-1; 9 bases are a match to TRBD1. The V gene's germline CDR1 is SGHTA and CDR2 FQGTGA. V dropped 2 bases and J dropped 5; count of bases not matched to a gene: 3. The CDR3 contains 14 residues. The chain's CDR3 is CASSLGGQGTEAFF. As DNA, the CDR3 is TGTGCCAGCAGCTTAGGGGGACAGGGAACTGAAGCTTTCTTT.

This clone was counted a few times. V and J are TRBV2 and TRBJ2-1; 14 bases match TRBD2. Germline loops: CDR1 SNHLY, CDR2 FYNNEI. The CDR3 spans 16 residues. V shed 11 bases and J 6 bases; nucleotides not matched to a gene: 12. CDR3 region: CAQHGLAGGGGNEQFF. CDR3 bases: TGTGCCCAGCATGGACTAGCGGGAGGAGGGGGCAATGAGCAGTTCTTC. Full variable domain (missing parts from reference TRBV2 and TRBJ2-1): EPEVTQTPSHQVTQMGQEVILRCVPISNHLYFYWYRQILGQKVEFLVSFYNNEISEKSEIFDDQFSVERPDGSNFTLKIRSTKLEDSAMYFCAQHGLAGGGGNEQFFGPGTRLTVL.

The DNA for the CDR3 is TGTGCCATCTACTCCAGCCAGGGTCCTAACTATGGCTACACCTTC. It codes for CAIYSSQGPNYGYTF. The genes are TRBV28 and TRBJ1-2; a possible D gene is TRBD1 (5 bases). Germline CDR1 is MDHEN and CDR2 is SYDVKM. The CDR3 covers 15 residues. V gave up 10 bases and J gave up 0 bases, with 18 bases separating them.

The chain combines TRBV19 with TRBJ2-7; D perhaps matches TRBD2 (5 bases). The CDR3 totals 14 residues. V lost 7 bases, J lost 5 bases, and 18 bases lay in between. Germline V gives CDR1 LNHDA, CDR2 SQIVND (reference sequence). The CDR3 sequence is CASTTREILHEQYF. The CDR3 DNA reads as TGTGCCAGTACCACTAGGGAAATCCTCCACGAGCAGTACTTC. Drawing the rest from reference TRBV19 and TRBJ2-7, the complete variable domain is DGGITQSPKYLFRKEGQNVTLSCEQNLNHDAMYWYRQDPGQGLRLIYYSQIVNDFQKGDIAEGYSVSREKKESFPLTVTSAQKNPTAFYLCASTTREILHEQYFGPGTRLTVT.

The chain employs TRBV2 and TRBJ2-5; D is possibly TRBD2 (6 bases). Looked up from germline, CDR1 is SNHLY and CDR2 is FYNNEI. This CDR3 has 13 residues. V lost 4 bases to trimming and J lost 5 bases, with 11 bases between them. CDR3 in amino acids: CASSAAGFETQYF. CDR3 coding DNA: TGTGCCAGCAGTGCGGCGGGGTTCGAGACCCAGTACTTC.

The chain joins TRBV29-1 to TRBJ2-1, with 16 bases aligning to TRBD2. Germline CDR1 is SQVTM and CDR2 is ANQGSEA. J gave up 2 bases and V 3 bases, and 7 bases lay outside the gene matches. The length of the CDR3 is 18 residues. The CDR3 sequence: CSVDPGLAGGGPYNEQFF. DNA of the CDR3: TGCAGCGTTGACCCGGGACTAGCGGGAGGGGGTCCCTACAATGAGCAGTTCTTC.

This sequence joins TRBV7-9 and TRBJ1-1; the D gene is possibly TRBD1 (5 bases). Trimming took off 0 bases at V and 4 bases at J, with 9 bases between the two ends. Germline V lookup: CDR1 SEHNR, CDR2 FQNEAQ (reference sequence). There are 14 residues in the CDR3. The CDR3 DNA reads as TGTGCCAGCAGCTTAGCGCGGGGGACCACTGAAGCTTTCTTT. Amino acids: CASSLARGTTEAFF.

V is TRBV28 and J is TRBJ1-1, with TRBD1 as a possible D gene (5 bases). Trimming cost V 7 bases and J 3 bases, with 15 bases left between them. The length of the CDR3 is 14 residues. Germline V gene lookup returns CDR1 MDHEN and CDR2 SYDVKM. In nucleotides, the CDR3 is TGTGCCAGCACCCGAATCGGGACTTACACTGAAGCTTTCTTT. The encoded protein is CASTRIGTYTEAFF.

In nucleotides, the CDR3 is TGTGCCAGCAGCCCCAACCCAGGTGATACGCAGTATTTT. Translation: CASSPNPGDTQYF. The genes are TRBV7-3 and TRBJ2-3; D not resolved. CDR3 length: 13 amino acids. Trimming pared 5 bases from V and 6 bases from J, leaving 12 bases between. In germline, CDR1 is SGHTA, CDR2 FQGTGA.

This clone has a handful of counts. In DNA, the CDR3 is TGTGCCAGCAGACCCGAAACAGGGCCGGCCTACAATGAGCAGTTCTTC. Translated: CASRPETGPAYNEQFF. This chain uses TRBV7-9 with TRBJ2-1; the D gene is possibly TRBD1 (6 bases). The V end lost 6 bases, the J end lost 2 bases, and 17 bases lay between the germline ends. The CDR3 runs to 16 residues. The germline V gene encodes CDR1 SEHNR and CDR2 FQNEAQ (reference sequence). The full variable domain, rest sourced from reference TRBV7-9 and TRBJ2-1, is DTGVSQNPRHKITKRGQNVTFRCDPISEHNRLYWYRQTLGQGPEFLTYFQNEAQLEKSRLLSDRFSAERPKGSFSTLEIQRTEQGDSAMYLCASRPETGPAYNEQFFGPGTRLTVL.

The chain links TRBV6-1 to TRBJ1-6; 9 nucleotides match TRBD1. CDR3 length: 15 residues. J was trimmed by 7 bases and V by 4 bases; bases with no gene match: 5. Per the germline V gene, CDR1 is MNHNS and CDR2 is SASEGT. The CDR3 region has the DNA TGTGCCAGCAGTGTGGGACAGGGCGGGAATTCACCCCTCCACTTT. Encoded protein: CASSVGQGGNSPLHF.

This clone appeared a single time. The rearrangement joins TRBV30 to TRBJ1-2; 7 positions agree with TRBD1. The ends lost 3 bases at V and 1 base at J; junction bases unmatched: 5. The CDR3 is made up of 14 amino acids. The germline V gene encodes CDR1 GTSNPN and CDR2 SVGIG (reference sequence). CDR3 loop: CAWSGRDSNYGYTF. In DNA form, the CDR3 reads TGTGCCTGGAGCGGACGGGACAGTAACTATGGCTACACCTTC.

DNA for the CDR3: TGTGCCAGCAGTCCAGGGGGCGCTTGGGAAAAACTGTTTTTT. Its protein is CASSPGGAWEKLFF. The gene calls are TRBV27 and TRBJ1-4, with TRBD1 identical over 8 bases. The CDR3 covers 14 residues. The germline V gene has CDR1 MNHEY and CDR2 SMNVEV (reference sequence). V was pared by 5 bases and J by 8 bases, with 7 bases of the junction left unmatched.

In DNA form, the CDR3 reads TGTGCCAGCAGGCAGGCCGGGACAGGAGACACTGAAGCTTTCTTT. It translates to CASRQAGTGDTEAFF. The rearrangement joins TRBV5-4 to TRBJ1-1, with 8 bases that match TRBD1. The junction had 9 bases not matched to a gene; V was cut back by 5 bases and J by 3 bases. In germline, CDR1 is SGHNT, CDR2 YYREEE (reference sequence). The CDR3 extends over 15 amino acids.